This T cell receptor (beta chain) is drawn from a study of Ad26.COV2.S vaccination and SARS-CoV-2 variants. Study-wide results and limits: Reported post-vaccination CD8+ and CD4+ T cell responses to spike showed substantial breadth. Vaccine recipients posted higher spike-specific TCR breadth than their placebo counterparts.

In the case of this clone: The antigen is unknown.

As for treatment: about 20 received Ad26.COV2.S at low or high dose, single or two shots; roughly five received placebo; per-sample allocation not given. Samples came from day 63 after the first vaccine or placebo injection. Vaccine was an Ad26 vector expressing Wuhan-strain SARS-CoV-2 spike. The assay was immunoSEQ multiplex PCR, and TCRdb's table has in-frame clones only and misses some. The table has 300,000 to 350,000 clones, over 80% seen once. Sample: peripheral blood, taken in a trial of Ad26.COV2.S vaccine versus placebo. The source of this sequence is a person aged 18-65 years who received the Ad26.COV2.S COVID-19 vaccine or a placebo.

The CDR3 region has the DNA TGCGCCAGCAGCTCCCAGGGGGGTCGGGACTACGAGCAGTACTTC. Its protein product is CASSSQGGRDYEQYF. The V gene is TRBV5-1, the J gene TRBJ2-7; tentatively, D is TRBD1 (7 bases). Trimming removed 3 bases from V and 3 bases from J, with 16 bases in between. Germline V lookup: CDR1 SGHRS, CDR2 YFSETQ. The CDR3 covers 15 residues.